These 23 T cell receptor beta chains share one sample of origin, sequenced in a study of glioma-infiltrating T cells. Using RNA template, CDR3s of TCR alpha and beta were amplified with iRepertoire arm-PCR. TCRdb itself ran the multiplex PCR reads through MiXCR, one entry per CDR3 protein. The sample carries roughly 20,000 distinct CDR3 sequences, roughly 25% recorded once. The specimen was glioma tissue, nonneoplastic brain tissue, or PBMCs (not recorded which). All receptors come from a human donor with low-grade glioma or glioblastoma, undergoing nonglioma brain surgery, or in good health (not recorded which).

This clonotype was counted at least ten times. The rearrangement uses TRBV6-1 and TRBJ2-3, with D maybe TRBD2 (6 bases). CDR1 MNHNS and CDR2 SASEGT come from the germline V gene. V lost 10 bases and J lost 8, with 19 bases in between. The CDR3 is made up of 13 amino acids. For the CDR3, the DNA is TGTGCCATCCGGGACTCCGCCGTTGTTACGCAGTATTTT. Translation gives CAIRDSAVVTQYF.

This clonotype was counted only a few times. The V call is TRBV18, the J call TRBJ2-5; D possibly uses TRBD1 or TRBD2 (5 bases each). V gave up 2 bases and J gave up 4 bases, with 11 bases separating them. Germline V CDR1 and CDR2: KGHSH, LQKENI. CDR3 length equals 14 residues. CDR3 sequence (DNA): TGTGCCAGCTCACCAGGGACGACTACAGAGACCCAGTACTTC. Translation gives CASSPGTTTETQYF.

Note on this clonotype: Its ends do not fully match the called genes, so a read error is possible. The chain uses TRBV3-1 and TRBJ1-1, with D possibly matching TRBD1 (6 bases). The CDR3 contains 13 residues. CDR1 and CDR2 (germline): LGHDT, YNNKEL (reference sequence). The CDR3 bases are TGTGCCAGCAGCCGACAGGTGAAAACTGAAGCTTTCTTT. Protein: CASSRQVKTEAFF.

The chain links TRBV5-1 to TRBJ2-3; 10 nucleotides align to TRBD1. Germline lookup yields CDR1 SGHRS and CDR2 YFSETQ. The trim removed 1 base at V and 3 bases at J, leaving 8 bases unmatched. This CDR3 is 17 amino acids long. CDR3 bases: TGCGCCAGCAGCTTGTGGGGTGGACAGGGGGTAACAGATACGCAGTATTTT. As protein: CASSLWGGQGVTDTQYF.

The chain is built from TRBV7-8 and TRBJ2-1; D is ambiguous. This CDR3 spans 17 amino acids. Per the germline V gene, CDR1 is SGHVS and CDR2 is FQNEAQ. V was trimmed by 2 bases and J by 5 bases, leaving 19 bases between them. DNA of the CDR3: TGTGCCAGCAGCTTAAGTACTCGACTCTCATTTGACAATGAGCAGTTCTTC. Encoded protein: CASSLSTRLSFDNEQFF.

At least ten counts were recorded for this clonotype. The junction shows a germline mismatch at one end, possibly a read error. The V call is TRBV7-8, the J call TRBJ2-1, with a weak D call TRBD2 (6 bases). The germline CDR1 and CDR2 sequences are SGHVS and FQNEAQ. This CDR3 is 12 amino acids long. As DNA, the CDR3 is TGTGCCAGCAGCTTCATCCGGGACTCCCTCACCTTC. It yields the protein CASSFIRDSLTF.

Notes on this clonotype: A much larger clone lies one base from this, so it may be a read error. The gene calls are TRBV4-1 and TRBJ2-3, with D uncertain. The V end lost 6 bases, the J end lost 5 bases, and 15 bases lay between the germline ends. This CDR3 is built from 14 residues. The germline gives CDR1 MGHRA, CDR2 YSYEKL. CDR3 in amino acids: CASRPLGIKDTQYF. The CDR3 region has the DNA TGCGCCAGCAGACCCCTAGGAATCAAAGATACGCAGTATTTT.

This clonotype showed up just once. The genes are TRBV6-1 and TRBJ1-2; maybe TRBD1 (6 bases). Per germline, CDR1 MNHNS and CDR2 SASEGT. V shed 7 bases and J shed 5 bases, with 17 bases lying between them. This CDR3 comprises 14 residues. CDR3 amino acids: CASTEQGGKYGYTF. The DNA for the CDR3 is TGTGCCAGCACCGAACAGGGTGGGAAGTATGGCTACACCTTC.

This clonotype appeared many times. The genes are TRBV27 and TRBJ2-3, with D maybe TRBD2 (6 bases). This CDR3 contains 14 residues. V lost 3 bases, J lost 6 bases, and 13 bases lay in between. Per germline, CDR1 MNHEY and CDR2 SMNVEV (reference sequence). The CDR3 here is CASSLGPSGDTQYF. Here the CDR3 DNA reads TGTGCCAGCAGTTTGGGACCCAGCGGGGATACGCAGTATTTT.

By sample share, this clonotype is medium-sized. V and J are TRBV28 and TRBJ1-2; D is ambiguous. The germline V gene encodes CDR1 MDHEN and CDR2 SYDVKM. This CDR3 spans 12 amino acids. V shed 8 bases and J shed 1 base, with 8 bases lying between them. The CDR3 region has the DNA TGTGCCAGCTTCTCGATTAACTATGGCTACACCTTC. It yields the protein CASFSINYGYTF.

This clonotype is classed as large (0.1 to 1%). This rearrangement joins TRBV7-2 to TRBJ1-1; the D is unclear. CDR1 and CDR2 (germline): SGHTA, FQGNSA. V gave up 1 base and J gave up 6 bases, with 9 bases separating them. The CDR3 loop spans 13 amino acids. The CDR3 region has the DNA TGTGCCAGCAGCTTAGAAGAATCCGCTGAAGCTTTCTTT. As protein: CASSLEESAEAFF.

The chain employs TRBV20-1 and TRBJ2-3, with TRBD2 matching 7 bases. There are 15 residues in the CDR3. Germline lookup yields CDR1 DFQATT and CDR2 SNEGSKA (reference sequence). With 4 bases clipped from V and 3 bases from J, the junction kept 10 bases outside the gene matches. In nucleotides, the CDR3 is TGCAGTGCTACAGATATTAAGCGGGGTACAGATACGCAGTATTTT. Its translation: CSATDIKRGTDTQYF.

The table lists this clonotype with many counts. The genes are TRBV28 and TRBJ2-2; D is undetermined. Germline CDR1 is MDHEN and CDR2 is SYDVKM. The CDR3 is 15 residues long. V gave up 3 bases and J gave up 0 bases, with 8 bases separating them. CDR3 nucleotide sequence: TGTGCCAGCAGTTTGCCAGGCACGAACACCGGGGAGCTGTTTTTT. Translating gives CASSLPGTNTGELFF.

As to this clonotype: A much larger clonotype is one base distant, so this may be a read error. V gene TRBV7-6 combines with J gene TRBJ2-3; D unclear. This CDR3 region has 12 residues. Per the germline V gene, CDR1 is SGHVS and CDR2 is FNYEAQ. V was clipped by 2 bases and J by 0 bases, with 0 bases between them. The DNA of the CDR3 is TGTGCCAGCAGCTTAAGCACAGATACGCAGTATTTT. This codes for CASSLSTDTQYF. The variable domain in full, completed from reference TRBV7-6 and TRBJ2-3, reads GAGVSQSPRYKVTKRGQDVALRCDPISGHVSLYWYRQALGQGPEFLTYFNYEAQQDKSGLPNDRFSAERPEGSISTLTIQRTEQRDSAMYRCASSLSTDTQYFGPGTRLTVL.

This clonotype was seen ten or more times. This chain connects TRBV20-1 to TRBJ2-5; TRBD2 matches 13 bases. This CDR3 has 14 residues. V trimming: 6 bases; J trimming: 4 bases; junction bases outside the gene matches: 5. Germline lookup yields CDR1 DFQATT and CDR2 SNEGSKA (reference sequence). The CDR3, as DNA: TGCAGTGCCGCCGGGACTAGCGGGGCAGAGACCCAGTACTTC. Amino acid sequence: CSAAGTSGAETQYF.

This clonotype was seen only a few times. The chain employs TRBV30 and TRBJ2-5, with no clear D. Germline loops: CDR1 GTSNPN, CDR2 SVGIG (reference sequence). The CDR3 spans 12 residues. Trimming shortened V by 4 bases and J by 0 bases, and 6 bases separated the two germline ends. The CDR3 DNA follows: TGTGCCTGGAAAGAGTACCAAGAGACCCAGTACTTC. This sequence encodes CAWKEYQETQYF.

At least ten counts were recorded for this clonotype. The genes are TRBV7-9 and TRBJ2-7; D is unresolved. Germline CDR1 SEHNR, CDR2 FQNEAQ (reference sequence). Trimming took off 5 bases at V and 1 base at J, with 9 bases between the two ends. This CDR3 contains 13 residues. CDR3: CASSPLGSYEQYF. The DNA for the CDR3 is TGTGCCAGCAGCCCCTTGGGTTCCTACGAGCAGTACTTC.

This clonotype was seen repeatedly, ten times or more. This chain joins TRBV4-2 and TRBJ1-1; D uncertain. CDR3 length: 14 amino acids. Germline-derived CDR1 and CDR2 are LGHNA and YNFKEQ. V was clipped by 1 base and J by 1 base, with 7 bases between them. The CDR3 loop is CASSQADGNTEAFF. CDR3 in DNA: TGTGCCAGCAGCCAAGCGGACGGGAACACTGAAGCTTTCTTT.

The chain recombines TRBV5-4 with TRBJ2-3, with 10 bases lining up with TRBD2. V shed 6 bases and J 1 base; nucleotides not matched to a gene: 5. Germline V gene data show CDR1 as SGHNT and CDR2 as YYREEE (reference sequence). This CDR3 contains 15 residues. As DNA, the CDR3 is TGTGCCAGCACCCCCGGGACTAGCGGCACAGATACGCAGTATTTT. Encoded protein: CASTPGTSGTDTQYF.

A word on this clonotype: A much larger clone lies one base from this, so it may be a read error. The V and J genes are TRBV4-1 and TRBJ2-5, with D perhaps TRBD2 (5 bases). The CDR3 covers 14 residues. Germline V gene sequence: CDR1 MGHRA, CDR2 YSYEKL. V was pared by 5 bases and J by 9 bases, with 19 bases between. The CDR3 sequence: CASSRIAREEAQYF. The CDR3 DNA sequence: TGCGCCAGCAGCAGAATTGCTAGAGAGGAGGCCCAGTACTTC.

The rearrangement joins TRBV5-4 to TRBJ1-4; TRBD1 might be the D (6 bases). CDR1 is SGHNT and CDR2 is YYREEE in the germline V gene (reference sequence). V was cut by 4 bases and J by 6 bases, with 16 bases left in between. The CDR3 length is 15 residues. CDR3 nucleotides: TGTGCCAGCAGCCCGGGGAGGGGGGACGATGAAAAACTGTTTTTT. This codes for CASSPGRGDDEKLFF.

This clonotype was seen a few times. The rearrangement links TRBV12-3 or TRBV12-4 to TRBJ1-2; weak D call: TRBD1 (5 bases). V was pared by 4 bases and J by 7 bases, with 7 bases between. The CDR3 has 11 residues. The CDR3 loop is CASSWGGGYTF. CDR3 sequence (DNA): TGTGCCAGCAGTTGGGGGGGTGGCTACACCTTC.

Many counts were recorded for this clonotype. The chain recombines TRBV6-2 or TRBV6-3 with TRBJ2-3; D is unresolved. The V gene's germline CDR1 is MNHEY and CDR2 SVGEGT. This CDR3 is 12 amino acids long. V was shortened by 4 bases and J by 4 bases, with 6 bases between the two germline ends. CDR3 sequence: CASSFMSDTQYF. CDR3 coding DNA: TGTGCCAGCAGTTTTATGTCAGATACGCAGTATTTT.